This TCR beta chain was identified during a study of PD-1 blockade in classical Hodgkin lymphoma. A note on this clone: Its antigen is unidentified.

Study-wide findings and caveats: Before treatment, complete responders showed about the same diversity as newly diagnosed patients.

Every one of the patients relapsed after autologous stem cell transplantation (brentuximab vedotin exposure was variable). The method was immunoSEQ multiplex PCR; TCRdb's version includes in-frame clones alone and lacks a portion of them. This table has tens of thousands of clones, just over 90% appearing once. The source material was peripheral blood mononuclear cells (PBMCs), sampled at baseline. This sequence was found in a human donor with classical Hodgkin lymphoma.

This CDR3 is CASSFGAGNYGYTF. CDR3 in DNA: TGTGCCAGCAGCTTCGGGGCAGGGAACTATGGCTACACCTTC. This rearrangement joins TRBV7-9 to TRBJ1-2, with D perhaps matching TRBD1 (5 bases). The V and J ends lost 3 bases and 2 bases respectively, with 10 bases between them. The CDR3 has 14 residues. Germline V gene sequence: CDR1 SEHNR, CDR2 FQNEAQ (reference sequence).